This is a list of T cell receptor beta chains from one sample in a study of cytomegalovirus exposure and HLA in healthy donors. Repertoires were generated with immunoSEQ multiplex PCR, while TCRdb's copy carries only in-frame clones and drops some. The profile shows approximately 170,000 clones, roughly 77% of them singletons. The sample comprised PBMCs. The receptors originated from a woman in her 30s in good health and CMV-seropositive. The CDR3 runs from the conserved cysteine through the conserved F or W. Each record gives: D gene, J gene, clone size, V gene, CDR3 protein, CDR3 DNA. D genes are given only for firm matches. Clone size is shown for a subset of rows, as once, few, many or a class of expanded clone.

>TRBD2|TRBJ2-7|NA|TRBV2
CASSSPTSASSYEQYF
TGTGCCAGCAGCTCCCCAACTAGCGCCAGTTCCTACGAGCAGTACTTC
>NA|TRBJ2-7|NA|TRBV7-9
CASSFPSTYEQYF
TGTGCCAGCAGCTTCCCCAGTACCTACGAGCAGTACTTC
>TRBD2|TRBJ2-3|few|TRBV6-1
CASSELAGEVDTQYF
TGTGCCAGCAGTGAACTGGCGGGAGAAGTAGATACGCAGTATTTT
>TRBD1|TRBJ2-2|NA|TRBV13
CASSLIRDRDTGELFF
TGTGCCAGCAGCTTGATCCGGGACAGGGACACCGGGGAGCTGTTTTTT
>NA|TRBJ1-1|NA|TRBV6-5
CASSYSGGAWNTEAFF
TGTGCCAGCAGTTACTCAGGGGGGGCCTGGAACACTGAAGCTTTCTTT
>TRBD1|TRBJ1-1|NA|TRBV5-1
CASSPDNRGNTEAFF
TGCGCCAGCAGCCCGGACAACAGGGGTAACACTGAAGCTTTCTTT
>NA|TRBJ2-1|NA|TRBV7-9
CASSSTGTEQFF
TGTGCCAGCAGCTCCACCGGGACAGAGCAGTTCTTC
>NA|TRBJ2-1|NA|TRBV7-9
CASSLGARDAPYNEQFF
TGTGCCAGCAGCTTAGGCGCGCGGGACGCACCATACAATGAGCAGTTCTTC
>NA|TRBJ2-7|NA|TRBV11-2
CASSLDPGSYEQYF
TGTGCCAGCAGCTTAGATCCTGGCAGTTACGAGCAGTACTTC
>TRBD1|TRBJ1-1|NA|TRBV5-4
CASSRDSLNTEAFF
TGTGCCAGCAGCCGGGACAGCCTGAACACTGAAGCTTTCTTT
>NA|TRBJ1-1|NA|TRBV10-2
CASSESQGNTEAFF
TGCGCCAGCAGTGAGTCCCAGGGTAACACTGAAGCTTTCTTT
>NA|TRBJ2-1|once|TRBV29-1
CSVEDGSVYGDEQFF
TGCAGCGTTGAAGATGGGAGTGTCTACGGAGATGAGCAGTTCTTC
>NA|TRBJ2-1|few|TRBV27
CASRIGGSYNEQFF
TGTGCCAGCAGAATCGGCGGCAGCTACAATGAGCAGTTCTTC
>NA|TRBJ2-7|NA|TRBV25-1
CASSEFRGRVVEQYF
TGTGCCAGCAGTGAATTCCGGGGTCGTGTTGTCGAGCAGTACTTC
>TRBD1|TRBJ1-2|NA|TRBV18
CASSLQGDGYTF
TGTGCCAGCTCACTCCAGGGGGATGGCTACACCTTC
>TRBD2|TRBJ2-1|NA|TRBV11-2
CASSHGTSGRISYNEQFF
TGTGCCAGCAGCCATGGGACTAGCGGGAGGATCTCCTACAATGAGCAGTTCTTC
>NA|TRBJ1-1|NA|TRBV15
CATSRGAGATEAFF
TGTGCCACCAGCAGGGGGGCAGGGGCCACTGAAGCTTTCTTT
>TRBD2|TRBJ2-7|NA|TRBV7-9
CASSLSLAGDGHEQYF
TGTGCCAGCAGCTTGAGTCTAGCGGGAGATGGTCACGAGCAGTACTTC
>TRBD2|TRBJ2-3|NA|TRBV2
CASTLLAGGTDTQYF
TGTGCCAGCACCCTACTAGCGGGAGGTACAGATACGCAGTATTTT
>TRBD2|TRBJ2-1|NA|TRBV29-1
CSVGGDGFYNEQFF
TGCAGCGTGGGGGGGGACGGGTTCTACAATGAGCAGTTCTTC
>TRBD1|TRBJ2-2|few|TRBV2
CATGGQGGSTGELFF
TGTGCCACCGGCGGACAGGGAGGTAGCACCGGGGAGCTGTTTTTT
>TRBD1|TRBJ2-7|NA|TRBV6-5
CASKRQGNSYEQYF
TGTGCCAGCAAACGACAGGGGAACTCCTACGAGCAGTACTTC
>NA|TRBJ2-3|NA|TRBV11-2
CASSMGRDTQYF
TGTGCCAGCAGCATGGGGCGAGATACGCAGTATTTT
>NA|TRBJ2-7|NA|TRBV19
CASSGEEYEQYF
TGTGCCAGTAGTGGAGAGGAGTACGAGCAGTACTTC
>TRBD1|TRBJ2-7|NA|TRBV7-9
CASSPSPRTGDAYEQYF
TGTGCCAGCAGCCCCTCCCCCCGGACAGGGGACGCCTACGAGCAGTACTTC
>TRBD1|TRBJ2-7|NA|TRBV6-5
CASRATGVHEQYF
TGTGCCAGCAGGGCCACAGGGGTCCACGAGCAGTACTTC
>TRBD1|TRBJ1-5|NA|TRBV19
CASSIHRGYNQPQHF
TGTGCCAGTAGTATACACAGGGGTTACAATCAGCCCCAGCATTTT
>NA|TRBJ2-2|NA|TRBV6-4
CASSAAGTDTGELFF
TGTGCCAGCAGTGCGGCGGGGACGGACACCGGGGAGCTGTTTTTT
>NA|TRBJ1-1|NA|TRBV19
CASSQGLYEAFF
TGTGCCAGTAGTCAGGGACTCTACGAAGCTTTCTTT
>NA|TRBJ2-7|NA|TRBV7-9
CSSSSTWGGEQYF
TGTTCCAGCAGCTCGACGTGGGGCGGCGAGCAGTACTTC
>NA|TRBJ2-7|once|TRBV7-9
CASSSLGGYEQYF
TGTGCCAGCAGCTCCCTAGGGGGATACGAGCAGTACTTC
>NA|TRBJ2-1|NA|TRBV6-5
CASSAGQRIAEQFF
TGTGCCAGCAGCGCGGGACAGAGAATCGCAGAGCAGTTCTTC
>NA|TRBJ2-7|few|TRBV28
CASSRDLDSYEQYF
TGTGCCAGCAGTAGAGACTTAGACTCCTACGAGCAGTACTTC
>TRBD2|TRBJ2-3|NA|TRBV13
CASSGKAGGPGDTQYF
TGTGCCAGCAGCGGAAAAGCGGGAGGGCCGGGAGATACGCAGTATTTT
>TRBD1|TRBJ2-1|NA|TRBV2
CASSLPVLDRGTYNEQFF
TGTGCCAGCAGTCTCCCGGTCCTAGACAGGGGCACCTACAATGAGCAGTTCTTC
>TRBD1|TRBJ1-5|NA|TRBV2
CASKGTGDQPQHF
TGTGCCAGCAAGGGGACAGGCGATCAGCCCCAGCATTTT
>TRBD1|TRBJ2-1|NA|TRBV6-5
CASSVDRLGEQFF
TGTGCCAGCAGTGTGGACAGGCTTGGTGAGCAGTTCTTC
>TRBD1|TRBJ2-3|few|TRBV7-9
CASSPRQGSDTQYF
TGTGCCAGCAGCCCCCGACAGGGATCAGATACGCAGTATTTT
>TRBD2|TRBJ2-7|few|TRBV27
CASSFSGSYEQYF
TGTGCCAGCAGTTTTAGCGGGAGTTACGAGCAGTACTTC
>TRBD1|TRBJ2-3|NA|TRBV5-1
CASSLVDRGTDTQYF
TGCGCCAGCAGCTTGGTGGACAGGGGTACAGATACGCAGTATTTT
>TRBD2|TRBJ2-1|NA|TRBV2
CASAGTSSYNEQFF
TGTGCCAGCGCCGGGACTAGCTCCTACAATGAGCAGTTCTTC
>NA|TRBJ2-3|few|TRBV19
CASGTFTDTQYF
TGTGCCAGCGGGACATTCACAGATACGCAGTATTTT
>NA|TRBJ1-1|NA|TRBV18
CASSRPVNTEAFF
TGTGCCAGCTCACGGCCAGTGAACACTGAAGCTTTCTTT